A selection of T cell receptor beta chains follows, all from one sample in a study of cytomegalovirus exposure and HLA in healthy donors. The table came from immunoSEQ multiplex PCR; TCRdb's copy has only in-frame clones and leaves some out. This repertoire shows a few hundred thousand clones, about 78% found once; its top ten account for 2.5% to 3.5%. What was sequenced was PBMCs. These TCRs come from a woman aged 25 to 39 in good health and CMV-seronegative. Both conserved end residues are part of each CDR3. Fields, in order: clone size, CDR3 length, J gene, D gene, V gene, CDR3 DNA, CDR3 protein. A D gene is named only where the DNA matches it firmly. Expanded clones get a size class; other rows say once, few or many, or leave the size out.

- 21 TRBJ1-3 TRBD1 TRBV4-1 TGCGCCAGCAGCCAGACGCGGGACAGGGTTGTTGGAAGAACCTTTGGAAACACCATATATTTT CASSQTRDRVVGRTFGNTIYF
- 11 TRBJ1-2 - TRBV2 TGTGCCAGCAGAGGGACACTGTACTACACCTTC CASRGTLYYTF
- 12 TRBJ2-4 - TRBV7-9 TGTGCCAGCAGCTCCGAGTCGGTCATTCAGTACTTC CASSSESVIQYF
- 15 TRBJ2-6 TRBD1 TRBV9 TGTGCCAGCAGCCCACAGGGGGTCCTGGCAGGTGTCCTGACTTTC CASSPQGVLAGVLTF
- 17 TRBJ2-2 - TRBV19 TGTGCCAGTACCAAGAACTCTCCATACACGGGCACCGGGGAGCTGTTTTTT CASTKNSPYTGTGELFF
- 12 TRBJ2-5 - TRBV18 TGTGCCAGCTCACCTCAACAAGAGACCCAGTACTTC CASSPQQETQYF
- 14 TRBJ1-3 - TRBV18 TGTGCCAGCTCACCACCGAGTCCGGGAAACACCATATATTTT CASSPPSPGNTIYF
- 13 TRBJ2-2 - TRBV19 TGTGCCAGTAGTAAACGACAGACCGGGGAGCTGTTTTTT CASSKRQTGELFF
few 14 TRBJ1-6 - TRBV5-1 TGCGCCAGCAGCCCGGGGTCCTATAATTCACCCCTCCACTTT CASSPGSYNSPLHF
- 12 TRBJ2-7 - TRBV5-1 TGCGCCAGCAGCCCCGGTACCTACGAGCAGTACTTC CASSPGTYEQYF
- 12 TRBJ1-1 - TRBV18 TGTGCCAGCTCACTGGGCGGGGATGAAGCTTTCTTT CASSLGGDEAFF
- 15 TRBJ2-5 TRBD1 TRBV27 TGTGCCAGCGGAACCCTGACAGGGAGCCAAGAGACCCAGTACTTC CASGTLTGSQETQYF
once 17 TRBJ2-7 TRBD2 TRBV28 TGTGCCAGCACCACTCTCCTTCGACTAGCGGAAACCTACGAGCAGTACTTC CASTTLLRLAETYEQYF
- 13 TRBJ2-1 TRBD2 TRBV7-9 TGTGCCAGCAGGCGGGAGGATGTCAATGAGCAGTTCTTC CASRREDVNEQFF
few 13 TRBJ1-2 - TRBV6-4 TGTGCCAGCAGCCCGGGGGGCGCGGGTGGCTACACCTTC CASSPGGAGGYTF
- 15 TRBJ1-2 TRBD1 TRBV11-2 TGTGCCAGCAGCTCCCCGGACAGGGGTGTGGCTGGCTACACCTTC CASSSPDRGVAGYTF
- 16 TRBJ1-2 - TRBV27 TGTGCCAGCAGTTTATCTGAGGGAACAGCTAACTATGGCTACACCTTC CASSLSEGTANYGYTF
few 15 TRBJ1-5 - TRBV27 TGTGCCAGCAGTTTAACAGGGTATCCCAATCAGCCCCAGCATTTT CASSLTGYPNQPQHF
few 15 TRBJ2-2 TRBD1 TRBV19 TGTGCCAGTAGTACGGGACAGGGAAGTGTCGGGGAGCTGTTTTTT CASSTGQGSVGELFF
- 15 TRBJ2-5 TRBD1 TRBV6-4 TGTGCCAGCAGTTCCGGGACAGGGGTAGCGGAGACCCAGTACTTC CASSSGTGVAETQYF
- 16 TRBJ1-1 - TRBV7-2 TGTGCCAGCAGCTTAGAAGGGGGGGTAAGGAACACTGAAGCTTTCTTT CASSLEGGVRNTEAFF
- 15 TRBJ1-1 TRBD1 TRBV15 TGTGCCACCAGCAGCACAGGGGACCTGAACACTGAAGCTTTCTTT CATSSTGDLNTEAFF
- 15 TRBJ2-3 TRBD2 TRBV28 TGTGCCAGCACAGGGACTAGCGGGGCCACAGATACGCAGTATTTT CASTGTSGATDTQYF
- 15 TRBJ2-2 TRBD2 TRBV9 TGTGCCAGCAGCGTACAGATTAGCGGGGACGGGGAGCTGTTTTTT CASSVQISGDGELFF
- 16 TRBJ1-5 - TRBV19 TGTGCCAGTAGTCCACCCCCACAGAATAGCAATCAGCCCCAGCATTTT CASSPPPQNSNQPQHF
- 14 TRBJ1-1 - TRBV27 TGTGCCAGCAGCCTGCTGACAGGACACACTGAAGCTTTCTTT CASSLLTGHTEAFF
- 13 TRBJ1-1 - TRBV6-4 TGTGCCAGCAGTGACGACTACCACACTGAAGCTTTCTTT CASSDDYHTEAFF
- 14 TRBJ1-4 - TRBV30 TGTGCCTGGAGTCGGACAGCAACTAATGAAAAACTGTTTTTT CAWSRTATNEKLFF